This T cell receptor beta chain is drawn from a study of T cell responses to AZD1222 COVID-19 vaccine. Produced via immunoSEQ multiplex PCR; TCRdb's table is partial and in-frame only. The table shows roughly 180,000 clones, with approximately 89% occurring only once. V was trimmed by 8 bases and J by 1 base, leaving 24 bases between them. The V gene's germline CDR1 is MNHEY and CDR2 SMNVEV (reference sequence). The CDR3 has 18 amino acids. Notes on this clone: The antigen is undetermined.

Overall study findings and caveats: Two doses of AZD1222 preceded a rise in Spike-specific TCR breadth and depth. Reportedly, nearly half the spike-specific TCRs target unmutated variant regions. Just a handful of AZD1222 recipients tested seropositive at baseline.

The material sequenced was peripheral blood, taken 28 days after the second AZD1222 dose. This sequence was found in an adult who received the AZD1222 COVID-19 vaccine. The chain uses TRBV27 and TRBJ2-4; D might be TRBD1 (6 bases). For the CDR3, the DNA is TGTGCCAGCCGACGAGGGTACAGAGCCCAGGGGGCCAAAAACATTCAGTACTTC. This gives the protein CASRRGYRAQGAKNIQYF.